This entry describes one T cell receptor beta chain. This clone has more than one count but fewer than ten. This receptor's antigen is unknown. Per-base qualities were not stored, and no clone one base away is much larger. Another Seattle source contributed samples from volunteer blood donors who had recovered from COVID-19. Collaborating institutions collected whole blood in K2EDTA tubes following their own protocols. Collaborator samples were shipped for TCRbeta analysis as frozen whole blood, isolated PBMCs, or DNA extracted from either sample type. The data are from a study of blood T cell repertoires in COVID-19 (dated by TCRdb to about 2020). Context from the whole study: Samples from collaborators originated in the United States, Italy and Spain and spanned both the acute and convalescent phases of COVID-19. The material from the prospective study consisted of cDNA or gDNA derived from T cells, B-cell-depleted T cells, or PBMCs. Where available, HLA class I and class II types were taken from metadata supplied by the sample provider and were not determined by assay-based typing. The repertoires were released in a freely available public database meant as a resource for research on the immune response to SARS-CoV-2. Deeply sampled blood TCRbeta repertoires from subjects exposed to, actively infected with, or recovered from COVID-19 were included in the dataset. Nearly every sample came with metadata listing a de-identified subject ID, COVID-19 status, age in years and sex. Samples came from the ongoing ImmuneRACE study (first 160 participants) plus 1,254 subjects from 6 global collaborators.

V lost 7 bases and J lost 3 bases; the stretch between them is 10 bases long. Based on the germline V gene, the CDR1 and CDR2 sequences are SQVTM and ANQGSEA. The CDR3 spans 12 residues, from the cysteine through the phenylalanine. The kept DNA is CDR3 alone, 36 bases in frame from the first base. TCRbeta CDR3 regions were amplified from genomic DNA by means of the immunoSEQ Assay, a bias-controlled multiplex PCR. On the study's bioinformatics: Nucleated cell counts per sample were estimated from amplification of reference gene primers within the assay. To quantify the absolute abundance of each unique TCRbeta CDR3 rearrangement, sequence reads were collapsed and filtered. For each sample, productive Simpson clonality was calculated by taking the square root of Simpson's diversity index across productive rearrangements. TCRdb carries this immuneACCESS record with in-frame sequences only. Its versions omit some clonotypes, under half of them owing to an unresolved V gene in the studies checked, with the rest unexplained. D and trimming come from the DNA, and the V and J calls and clone size come from that table. For this sample there are approximately 170,000 clones; 80% to 90% appear just once. The ten most abundant clones make up roughly 18% of the sample.

Results the study describes overall, beyond this receptor: The amount of clinical and demographic metadata varied by source and participant and was provided uncurated.

The rearranged chain carries TRBV29-1 and TRBJ1-3; the D gene is perhaps TRBD1, from 6 matching bases. The clonotype originates from a woman in her 70s who had recovered from COVID-19. The sequencing sample was made of peripheral blood. For the CDR3, the sequence is CSARGGGNTIYF. The base sequence is TGCAGCGCAAGGGGGGGTGGAAACACCATATATTTT. The reference TRBV29-1 and TRBJ1-3 proteins fill in what lies around the CDR3, so the full variable domain reads SAVISQKPSRDICQRGTSLTIQCQVDSQVTMMFWYRQQPGQSLTLIATANQGSEATYESGFVIDKFPISRPNLTFSTLTVSNMSPEDSSIYLCSARGGGNTIYFGEGSWLTVV.